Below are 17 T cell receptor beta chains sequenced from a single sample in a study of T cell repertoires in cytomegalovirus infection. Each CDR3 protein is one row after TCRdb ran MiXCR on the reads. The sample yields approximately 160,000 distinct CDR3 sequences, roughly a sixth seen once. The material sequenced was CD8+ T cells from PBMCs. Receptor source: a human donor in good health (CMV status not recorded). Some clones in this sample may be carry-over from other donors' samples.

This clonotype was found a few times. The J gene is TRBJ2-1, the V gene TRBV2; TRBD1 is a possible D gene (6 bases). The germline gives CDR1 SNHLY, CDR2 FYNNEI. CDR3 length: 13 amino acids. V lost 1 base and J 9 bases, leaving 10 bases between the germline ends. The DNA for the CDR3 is TGTGCCAGCAGTGAAGGCCAGGGGACTGAGCAGTTCTTC. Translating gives CASSEGQGTEQFF.

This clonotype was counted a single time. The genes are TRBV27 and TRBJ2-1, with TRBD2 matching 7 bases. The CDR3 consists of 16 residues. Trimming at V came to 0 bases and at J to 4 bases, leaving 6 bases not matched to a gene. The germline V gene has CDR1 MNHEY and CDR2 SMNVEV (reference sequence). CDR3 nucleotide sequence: TGTGCCAGCAGTTTATCGTGGGGGGAGGGGTACAATGAGCAGTTCTTC. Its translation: CASSLSWGEGYNEQFF.

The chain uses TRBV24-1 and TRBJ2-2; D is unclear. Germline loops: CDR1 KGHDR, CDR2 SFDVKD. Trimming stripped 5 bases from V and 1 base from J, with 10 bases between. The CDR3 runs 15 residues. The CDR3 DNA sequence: TGTGCCACCAGTGGGCAGATGATGAACACCGGGGAGCTGTTTTTT. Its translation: CATSGQMMNTGELFF.

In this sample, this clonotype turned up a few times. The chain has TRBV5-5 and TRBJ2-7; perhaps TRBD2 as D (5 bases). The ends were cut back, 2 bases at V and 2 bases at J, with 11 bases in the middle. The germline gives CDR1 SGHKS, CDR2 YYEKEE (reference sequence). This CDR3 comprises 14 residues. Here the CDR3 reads CASSFWTGTYEQYF. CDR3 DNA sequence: TGTGCCAGCAGCTTCTGGACGGGAACCTACGAGCAGTACTTC.

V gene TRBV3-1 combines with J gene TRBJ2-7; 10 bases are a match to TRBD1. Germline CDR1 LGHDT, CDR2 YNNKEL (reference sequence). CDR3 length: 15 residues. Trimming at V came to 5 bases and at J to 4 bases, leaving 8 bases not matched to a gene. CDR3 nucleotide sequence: TGTGCCAGCAGCGCACCGGGACAGGGGTTTTACGAGCAGTACTTC. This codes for CASSAPGQGFYEQYF.

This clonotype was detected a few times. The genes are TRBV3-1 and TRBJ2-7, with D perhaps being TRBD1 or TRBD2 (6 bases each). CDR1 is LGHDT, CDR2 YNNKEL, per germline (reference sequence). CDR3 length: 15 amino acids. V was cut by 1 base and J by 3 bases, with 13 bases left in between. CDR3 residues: CASSQAEGVRYEQYF. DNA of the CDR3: TGTGCCAGCAGCCAAGCGGAGGGGGTTCGCTACGAGCAGTACTTC.

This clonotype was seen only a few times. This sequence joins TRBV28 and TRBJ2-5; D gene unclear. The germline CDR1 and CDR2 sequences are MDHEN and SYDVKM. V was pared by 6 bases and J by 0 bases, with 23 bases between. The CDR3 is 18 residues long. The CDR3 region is CASSPEDSPDSYQETQYF. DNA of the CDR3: TGTGCCAGCAGCCCCGAGGATAGCCCAGACTCGTACCAAGAGACCCAGTACTTC.

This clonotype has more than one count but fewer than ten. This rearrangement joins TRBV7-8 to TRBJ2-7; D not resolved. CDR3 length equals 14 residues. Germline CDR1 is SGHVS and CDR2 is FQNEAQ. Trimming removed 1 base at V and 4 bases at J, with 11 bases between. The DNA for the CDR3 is TGTGCCAGCAGCTTAGAACCGGCCGAATACGAGCAGTACTTC. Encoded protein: CASSLEPAEYEQYF. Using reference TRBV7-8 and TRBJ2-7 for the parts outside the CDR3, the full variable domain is GAGVSQSPRYKVAKRGQDVALRCDPISGHVSLFWYQQALGQGPEFLTYFQNEAQLDKSGLPSDRFFAERPEGSVSTLKIQRTQQEDSAVYLCASSLEPAEYEQYFGPGTRLTVT.

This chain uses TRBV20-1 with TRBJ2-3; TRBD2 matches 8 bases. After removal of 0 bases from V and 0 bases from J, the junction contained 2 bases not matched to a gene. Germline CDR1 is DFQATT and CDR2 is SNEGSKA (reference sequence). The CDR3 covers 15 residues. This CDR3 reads CSARDSGTSTDTQYF. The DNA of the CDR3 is TGCAGTGCTAGAGATAGCGGGACCAGCACAGATACGCAGTATTTT.

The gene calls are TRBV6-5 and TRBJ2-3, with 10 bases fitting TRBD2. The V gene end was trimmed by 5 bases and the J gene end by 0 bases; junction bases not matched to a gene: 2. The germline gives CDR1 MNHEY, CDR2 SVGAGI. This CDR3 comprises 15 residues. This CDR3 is CASSILAGSTDTQYF. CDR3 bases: TGTGCCAGCAGTATACTAGCGGGGAGCACAGATACGCAGTATTTT.

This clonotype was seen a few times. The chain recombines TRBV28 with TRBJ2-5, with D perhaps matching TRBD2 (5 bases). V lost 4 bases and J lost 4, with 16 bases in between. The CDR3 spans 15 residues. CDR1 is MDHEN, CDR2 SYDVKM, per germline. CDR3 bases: TGTGCCAGCAGTTCAACCCTAGCATCGGGAGAGACCCAGTACTTC. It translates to CASSSTLASGETQYF.

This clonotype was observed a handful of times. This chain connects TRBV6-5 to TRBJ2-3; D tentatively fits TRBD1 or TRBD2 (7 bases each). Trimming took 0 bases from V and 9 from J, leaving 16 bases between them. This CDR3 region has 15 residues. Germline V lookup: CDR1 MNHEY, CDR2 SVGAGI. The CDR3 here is CASSYSGGGGETQYF. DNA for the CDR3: TGTGCCAGCAGTTACTCGGGAGGGGGCGGTGAAACGCAGTATTTT.

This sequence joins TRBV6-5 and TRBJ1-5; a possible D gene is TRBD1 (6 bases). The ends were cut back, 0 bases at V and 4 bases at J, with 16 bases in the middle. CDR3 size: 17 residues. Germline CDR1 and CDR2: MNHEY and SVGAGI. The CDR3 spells CASSYSTPGARNQPQHF. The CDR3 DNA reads TGTGCCAGCAGTTACTCGACCCCGGGGGCTCGGAATCAGCCCCAGCATTTT.

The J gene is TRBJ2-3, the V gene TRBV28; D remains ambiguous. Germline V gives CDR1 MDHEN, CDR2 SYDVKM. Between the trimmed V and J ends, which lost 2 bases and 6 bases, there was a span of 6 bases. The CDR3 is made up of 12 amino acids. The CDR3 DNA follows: TGTGCCAGCAGTTTACAGGAGGATACGCAGTATTTT. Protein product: CASSLQEDTQYF. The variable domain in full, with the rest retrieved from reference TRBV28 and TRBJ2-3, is DVKVTQSSRYLVKRTGEKVFLECVQDMDHENMFWYRQDPGLGLRLIYFSYDVKMKEKGDIPEGYSVSREKKERFSLILESASTNQTSMYLCASSLQEDTQYFGPGTRLTVL.

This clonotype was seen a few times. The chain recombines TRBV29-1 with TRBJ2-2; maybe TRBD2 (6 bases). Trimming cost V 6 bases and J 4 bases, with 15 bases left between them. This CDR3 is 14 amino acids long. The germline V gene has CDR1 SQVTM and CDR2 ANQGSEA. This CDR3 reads CSVGGKGLTGELFF. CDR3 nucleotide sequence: TGCAGCGTGGGGGGTAAGGGACTCACCGGGGAGCTGTTTTTT.

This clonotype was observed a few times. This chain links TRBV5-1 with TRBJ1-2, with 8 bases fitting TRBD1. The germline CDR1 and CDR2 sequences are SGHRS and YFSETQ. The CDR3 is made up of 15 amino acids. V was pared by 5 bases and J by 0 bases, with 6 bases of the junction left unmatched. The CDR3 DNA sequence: TGCGCCAGCAGAGAAGACAGGGGATCTAACTATGGCTACACCTTC. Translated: CASREDRGSNYGYTF.

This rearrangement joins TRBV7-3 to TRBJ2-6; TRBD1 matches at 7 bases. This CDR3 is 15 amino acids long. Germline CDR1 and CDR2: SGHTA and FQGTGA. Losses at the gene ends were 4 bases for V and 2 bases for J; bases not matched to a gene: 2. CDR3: CASSSTGTGANVLTF. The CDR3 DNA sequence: TGTGCCAGCAGCTCGACAGGGACTGGGGCCAACGTCCTGACTTTC.